The rows below give T cell receptor beta chains drawn from one sample of a study of cytomegalovirus exposure and HLA in healthy donors. The protocol was immunoSEQ multiplex PCR, while the TCRdb copy is restricted to in-frame clones and leaves out a portion. Among 150,000 to 200,000 clones listed, about four fifths were seen once. What was sequenced was PBMCs. The receptor set was obtained from a middle-aged man in good health and CMV-seronegative. The CDR3 runs from the conserved cysteine through the conserved F or W. Each record gives: CDR3 DNA, CDR3 protein, D gene, V gene, clone size, J gene. D genes are given only for firm matches. A clone size is listed for some rows: how often the clone was seen (once, few, many), or a class if it is expanded.

TGTGCCAGCAGCCTGGGTCGGGACAGGGGCTACGAGCAGTACTTC	CASSLGRDRGYEQYF	TRBD1	TRBV7-3	once	TRBJ2-7
TGCGCCAGCCCCCCTCAACTAGCGGGAGGGCTCACAGATACGCAGTATTTT	CASPPQLAGGLTDTQYF	TRBD2	TRBV5-1	-	TRBJ2-3
TGTGCCAGCAGCTGGGGGGGGGCTAGCGGGAGCTACGAGCAGTACTTC	CASSWGGASGSYEQYF	TRBD2	TRBV7-2	-	TRBJ2-7
TGTGCCAGCAGCTCGGCGGCGGGACTTGGAAACACCATATATTTT	CASSSAAGLGNTIYF	-	TRBV7-9	few	TRBJ1-3
TGTGCCACCAGCAGAAAAGGGCTGGCGGGGGGGAACACAGATACGCAGTATTTT	CATSRKGLAGGNTDTQYF	TRBD2	TRBV15	-	TRBJ2-3
TGTGCCAGCAGAAGTAAGAGGATCACCGGGGAGCTGTTTTTT	CASRSKRITGELFF	-	TRBV28	few	TRBJ2-2
TGTGCCAGTAGATCAGGACTAGCGGGTCGGTCGGCCGGGGAGCTGTTTTTT	CASRSGLAGRSAGELFF	TRBD2	TRBV19	-	TRBJ2-2
TGTGCCAGCAGCTCGGATGGGGAGCGGAGGGGTGGCTACACCTTC	CASSSDGERRGGYTF	-	TRBV7-2	-	TRBJ1-2
TGTGCCTGGAGCGCTTTAAGGGGTTTCAATGAAAAACTGTTTTTT	CAWSALRGFNEKLFF	-	TRBV30	-	TRBJ1-4
TGTGCCAGCAGTTACCTCTCACAAGTAGCCAAAAACATTCAGTACTTC	CASSYLSQVAKNIQYF	-	TRBV6-6	-	TRBJ2-4
TGCAGTGCTAGAGAGGGTCAGGGAGCTTTCTTT	CSAREGQGAFF	-	TRBV20-1	-	TRBJ1-1
TGTGCCAGCAGCTTACCGAGGGAGAGACGGTCCACAGATACGCAGTATTTT	CASSLPRERRSTDTQYF	-	TRBV7-9	-	TRBJ2-3
TGTGCCTGGAGTGGAGGGGGGGGACCCTATGGCTACACCTTC	CAWSGGGGPYGYTF	-	TRBV30	-	TRBJ1-2
TGCGCCAGCAGCGTCGACAGGGGTTACGAGCAGTACTTC	CASSVDRGYEQYF	TRBD1	TRBV9	-	TRBJ2-7
TGTGCCAGCTCACCACTGACTAGAAACAATGAGCAGTTCTTC	CASSPLTRNNEQFF	-	TRBV18	-	TRBJ2-1
TGTGCCAGCAGACCTCGACTAGCGGGAGCCTCCTACGAGCAGTACTTC	CASRPRLAGASYEQYF	TRBD2	TRBV7-2	-	TRBJ2-7
TGTGCCAGCAGCGACAGAAGCAATCAGCCCCAGCATTTT	CASSDRSNQPQHF	-	TRBV4-2	-	TRBJ1-5
TGCGCCAGCAGCCAATCAGGGGATTCCTACAATGAGCAGTTCTTC	CASSQSGDSYNEQFF	-	TRBV4-1	-	TRBJ2-1
TGTGCCAGCAGTTCCCCTAGCGGGGGGATCCGAGGAACCGGGGAGCTGTTTTTT	CASSSPSGGIRGTGELFF	TRBD2	TRBV27	-	TRBJ2-2
TGTGCCAGCAGCTTGGTCCCTAATCAGCCCCAGCATTTT	CASSLVPNQPQHF	-	TRBV5-4	-	TRBJ1-5
TGTGCCAGCAGGGAGGACAGGGTTTCCTACGAGCAGTACTTC	CASREDRVSYEQYF	TRBD1	TRBV6-5	once	TRBJ2-7
TGCGCCAGCAGCTTGGTCAGCGGGACTAACACCGGGGAGCTGTTTTTT	CASSLVSGTNTGELFF	TRBD2	TRBV5-1	-	TRBJ2-2
TGTGCCAGCAGTAACGCACAGGGGGCTAATGGGGAGACCCAGTACTTC	CASSNAQGANGETQYF	TRBD1	TRBV2	few	TRBJ2-5
TGTGCCAGCAGCTTAGATGTAGCGGGGCTATACAATGAGCAGTTCTTC	CASSLDVAGLYNEQFF	TRBD2	TRBV11-2	-	TRBJ2-1
TGTGCCAGCAGCTTACTGAGAGGTAACACTGAAGCTTTCTTT	CASSLLRGNTEAFF	-	TRBV7-9	-	TRBJ1-1
TGTGCCAGCAGCGCGGGGACAGGGTACTACGAGCAGTACTTC	CASSAGTGYYEQYF	TRBD1	TRBV9	-	TRBJ2-7
TGCGCCAGCAGCCCCGGGACAGTTCCTCACTCCCTCACTGAAGCTTTCTTT	CASSPGTVPHSLTEAFF	TRBD1	TRBV5-1	-	TRBJ1-1
TGTGCCAGCAGCCAGAGGAAATTAGAGTACAATGAGCAGTTCTTC	CASSQRKLEYNEQFF	-	TRBV7-9	-	TRBJ2-1
TGTGCCAGCAGCTACAGGGGTACGGATGAAGCTTTCTTT	CASSYRGTDEAFF	TRBD1	TRBV27	-	TRBJ1-1
TGTGCCAGCTCCCCCGGGCAGGGGAACACTGAAGCTTTCTTT	CASSPGQGNTEAFF	-	TRBV18	-	TRBJ1-1
TGTGCCAGCAGCTTGGGACATGGACATCTGAACACTGAAGCTTTCTTT	CASSLGHGHLNTEAFF	-	TRBV5-6	-	TRBJ1-1
TGTGCCAGCCTCCTAGGTGGGAGTATGAACACTGAAGCTTTCTTT	CASLLGGSMNTEAFF	-	TRBV28	-	TRBJ1-1
TGTGCCAGCTCACCTTTTGGACAGGGGGAGGAGCAGTACTTC	CASSPFGQGEEQYF	TRBD1	TRBV18	-	TRBJ2-7
TGTGCCAGCAGCCTATCCGGGACTAGGAGGGGATGGGGGTCCTACAATGAGCAGTTCTTC	CASSLSGTRRGWGSYNEQFF	TRBD2	TRBV14	once	TRBJ2-1
TGCGCCAGCAGCTTGGCCCTTTCAGGGGGCACTGAAGCTTTCTTT	CASSLALSGGTEAFF	TRBD1	TRBV5-1	few	TRBJ1-1
TGTGCCAGTAGTAGGGACAGGCGAGGTTCCTCGATGGGGGCTTTCTTT	CASSRDRRGSSMGAFF	TRBD1	TRBV19	-	TRBJ1-1
TGCGCCAGCAGACCCCAGCCGAATACAGGGGCTAATGAGCAGTTCTTC	CASRPQPNTGANEQFF	TRBD1	TRBV5-1	-	TRBJ2-1
TGTGCCAGCAGGCAAAGCGGGACGGGAGGAGATACGCAGTATTTT	CASRQSGTGGDTQYF	TRBD2	TRBV2	-	TRBJ2-3
TGTGCCAGCAGCTTGGGGGACAGAACCGGGGAGCTGTTTTTT	CASSLGDRTGELFF	TRBD1	TRBV5-8	-	TRBJ2-2
TGCGCCAGCAATAATGCAGGGGCTTCCTACAATGAGCAGTTCTTC	CASNNAGASYNEQFF	-	TRBV6-5	-	TRBJ2-1
TGTGCCAGCAGCTTAGCGGCGGGGGGCACCGGGGAGCTGTTTTTT	CASSLAAGGTGELFF	TRBD2	TRBV7-9	-	TRBJ2-2
TGTGCCAGCTCACCTAGCGACAGGCCAGTTAATTCACCCCTCCACTTT	CASSPSDRPVNSPLHF	-	TRBV18	once	TRBJ1-6
TGTGCCAGCAGTTTACCAGGGGTGAAAGATACGCAGTATTTT	CASSLPGVKDTQYF	-	TRBV28	-	TRBJ2-3